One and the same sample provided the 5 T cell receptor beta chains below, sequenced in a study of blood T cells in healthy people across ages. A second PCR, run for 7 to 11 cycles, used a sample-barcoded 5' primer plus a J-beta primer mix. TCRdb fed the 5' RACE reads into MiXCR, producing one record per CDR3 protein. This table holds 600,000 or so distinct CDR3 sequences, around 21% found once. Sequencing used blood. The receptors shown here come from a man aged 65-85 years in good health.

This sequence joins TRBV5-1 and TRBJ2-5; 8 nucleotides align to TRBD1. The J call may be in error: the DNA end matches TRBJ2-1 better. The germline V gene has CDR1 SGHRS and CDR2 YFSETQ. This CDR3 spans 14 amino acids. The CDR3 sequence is CASSFKTGVMEQFF. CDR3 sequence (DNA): TGCGCCAGCAGCTTTAAGACAGGGGTAATGGAGCAGTTCTTC.

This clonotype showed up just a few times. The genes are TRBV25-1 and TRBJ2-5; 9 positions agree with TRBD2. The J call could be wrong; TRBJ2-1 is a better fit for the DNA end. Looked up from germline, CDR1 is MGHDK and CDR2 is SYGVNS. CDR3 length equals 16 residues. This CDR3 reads CASSVEVAGVINEQFF. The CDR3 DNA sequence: TGTGCCAGCAGTGTCGAGGTAGCGGGAGTTATAAATGAGCAGTTCTTC.

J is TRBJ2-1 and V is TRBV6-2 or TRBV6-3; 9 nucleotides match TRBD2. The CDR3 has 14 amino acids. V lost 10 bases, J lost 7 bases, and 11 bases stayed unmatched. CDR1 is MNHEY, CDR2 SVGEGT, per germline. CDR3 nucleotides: TGTGCCACCCGGAGAGCGGGAGGTAGTAATGAGCAGTTCTTC. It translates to CATRRAGGSNEQFF.

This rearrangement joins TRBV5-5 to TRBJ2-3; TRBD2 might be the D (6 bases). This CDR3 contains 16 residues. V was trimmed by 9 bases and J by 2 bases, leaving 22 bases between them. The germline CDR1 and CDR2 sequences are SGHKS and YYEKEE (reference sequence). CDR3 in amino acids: CATAEASSGFTDTQYF. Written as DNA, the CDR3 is TGTGCCACCGCGGAGGCTAGTAGCGGATTCACAGATACGCAGTATTTT. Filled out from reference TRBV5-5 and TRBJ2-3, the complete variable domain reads DAGVTQSPTHLIKTRGQQVTLRCSPISGHKSVSWYQQVLGQGPQFIFQYYEKEERGRGNFPDRFSARQFPNYSSELNVNALLLGDSALYLCATAEASSGFTDTQYFGPGTRLTVL.

CDR3 sequence: CSVVGGTALYEQYF. CDR3 in DNA: TGCAGCGTTGTGGGAGGGACAGCTCTTTACGAGCAGTACTTC. The chain couples TRBV29-1 to TRBJ2-7; D could derive from TRBD1 or TRBD2 (7 bases each). In germline, CDR1 is SQVTM, CDR2 ANQGSEA. The V end lost 4 bases, the J end lost 4 bases, and 17 bases lay between the germline ends. The CDR3 has 14 residues.